This TCR beta chain originates from a study of blood T cell repertoires in COVID-19. Study-level information: Acute-phase and convalescent COVID-19 samples originated in the United States, Italy and Spain. Sample material is recorded as cDNA or gDNA derived from T cells, B-cell-depleted T cells, or PBMCs.

The CDR3 contains 15 residues. Germline V gene lookup returns CDR1 SGHRS and CDR2 YFSETQ. The V gene end was trimmed by 0 bases and the J gene end by 6 bases; junction bases not matched to a gene: 7. In the authors' methods: For nucleated cells, counts were estimated from reference gene primer amplification. The assay was immunoSEQ multiplex PCR, and TCRdb's table has in-frame clones only and misses some. V and J calls and clone size are copied from that table; D and trimming were computed from the DNA. Of tens of thousands of clones in the sample, approximately 88% were seen once. The sequence came from a human donor with active COVID-19. The donor label of this sample is uncertain. The sample consisted of peripheral blood. V and J are TRBV5-1 and TRBJ1-2; 8 nucleotides align to TRBD1. Here the CDR3 DNA reads TGCGCCAGCAGCTTGGGAGGACAGGGTGTCGATGGCTACACCTTC. Residues: CASSLGGQGVDGYTF.